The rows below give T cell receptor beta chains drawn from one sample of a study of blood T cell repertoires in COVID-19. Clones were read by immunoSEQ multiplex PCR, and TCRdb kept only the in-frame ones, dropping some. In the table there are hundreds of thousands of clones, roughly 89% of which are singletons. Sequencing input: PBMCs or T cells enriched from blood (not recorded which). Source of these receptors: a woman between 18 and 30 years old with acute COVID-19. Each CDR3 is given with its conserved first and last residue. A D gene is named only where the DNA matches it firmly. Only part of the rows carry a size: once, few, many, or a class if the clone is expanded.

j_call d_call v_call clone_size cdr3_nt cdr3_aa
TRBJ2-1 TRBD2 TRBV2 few TGTGCCAGCAGTGAATGGGGGCTAGCGGGAGTTGAGTTCTTC CASSEWGLAGVEFF
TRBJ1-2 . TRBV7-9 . TGTGCCAGCAGCTTAGCCGCCGGGATCAACTATGGCTACACCTTC CASSLAAGINYGYTF
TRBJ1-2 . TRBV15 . TGTGCCACCAGCAGAGATCTTACAGTTGGCTACACCTTC CATSRDLTVGYTF
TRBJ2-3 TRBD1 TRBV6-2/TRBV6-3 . TGTGCCAGCAGTTACTCAGGGACAGGGGTAGGAGATACGCAGTATTTT CASSYSGTGVGDTQYF
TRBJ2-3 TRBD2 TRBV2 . TGTGCCAGCAGTGAAGCGAGGCTAGCGGGAAGCACAGATACGCAGTATTTT CASSEARLAGSTDTQYF
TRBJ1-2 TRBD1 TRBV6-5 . TGTGCCAGCAGTTACTCAGGACAGGCGGGGTTATATGGCTACACCTTC CASSYSGQAGLYGYTF
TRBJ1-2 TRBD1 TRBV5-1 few TGCGCCAGCAGCCCTTCAGGGGGTAGCCTCTATGGCTACACCTTC CASSPSGGSLYGYTF
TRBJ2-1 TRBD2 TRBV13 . TGTGCCAGCAGCTCAAGGGGACTAGCGGGAGGGTGGAGTAGAAATGAGCAGTTCTTC CASSSRGLAGGWSRNEQFF
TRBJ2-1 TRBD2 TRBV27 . TGTGCCAGCAGTTTATATGTAGCGGGAGGAAGGTACAATGAGCAGTTCTTC CASSLYVAGGRYNEQFF
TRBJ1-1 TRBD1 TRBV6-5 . TGTGCCAGCAGTTACTCGACAGGGAGTGCTTTCTTT CASSYSTGSAFF
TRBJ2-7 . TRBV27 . TGTGCCAGCAGTTTACCGGTACGATACGAGCAGTACTTC CASSLPVRYEQYF
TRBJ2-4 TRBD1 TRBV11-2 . TGTGCCAGCAGCTTATGGGACAGGGTTGGCAAAAACATTCAGTACTTC CASSLWDRVGKNIQYF
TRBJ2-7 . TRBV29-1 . TGCAGCGTTGTGGGGCAGGCCGAGCAGTACTTC CSVVGQAEQYF
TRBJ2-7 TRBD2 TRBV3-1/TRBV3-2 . TGTGCCAGCAGCCTTGGACTAGGCCTTCCCTCCTACGAGCAGTACTTC CASSLGLGLPSYEQYF
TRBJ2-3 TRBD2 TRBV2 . TGTGCCAGCAGTGGGAGACTAGCGGGGTCAGGGGATACGCAGTATTTT CASSGRLAGSGDTQYF
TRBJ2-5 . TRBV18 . TGTGCCAGCTCACCCCCCTCTATCGGCGGGGAGACCCAGTACTTC CASSPPSIGGETQYF
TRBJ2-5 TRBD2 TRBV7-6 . TGTGCCAGCAGCCAGGTAGCGGGAGAGGGGGAGACCCAGTACTTC CASSQVAGEGETQYF
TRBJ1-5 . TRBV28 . TGTGCCAGCAGTTTGTCGGGGATAAATCAGCCCCAGCATTTT CASSLSGINQPQHF
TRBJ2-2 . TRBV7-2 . TGTGCCAGCAGCTTAGCCCTTACCGGGGAGCTGTTTTTT CASSLALTGELFF
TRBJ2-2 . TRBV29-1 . TGCAGCATCAGCGGGAACACCGGGGAGCTGTTTTTT CSISGNTGELFF
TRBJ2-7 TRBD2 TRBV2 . TGTGCCAGCGCGGACAGCATAGCGGGAGGGCCGTTCTACGAGCAGTACTTC CASADSIAGGPFYEQYF
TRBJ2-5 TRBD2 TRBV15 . TGTGCCACCAGCGTCCGGTGGCTAGCGGGCCAAGAGACCCAGTACTTC CATSVRWLAGQETQYF
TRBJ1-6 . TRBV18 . TGTGCCAGCTCACCAGCAGGCCGAAAGCGGGGAGTTCAGAATCCATATGATTCACCCCTCCACTTT CASSPAGRKRGVQNPYDSPLHF
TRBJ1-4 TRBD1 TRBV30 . TGTGCCTGCAAAGGTAACAGGGGGATTGAAAAACTGTTTTTT CACKGNRGIEKLFF
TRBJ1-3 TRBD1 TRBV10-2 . TGCGCCAGCAGGGCAGGGGGTACTGGAAACACCATATATTTT CASRAGGTGNTIYF
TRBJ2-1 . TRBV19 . TGTGCCAGTAGTAGCCGGGAACTTGATGAGCAGTTCTTC CASSSRELDEQFF
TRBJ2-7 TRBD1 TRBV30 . TGTGCCTGGCACAGGGGGCGGGGGAGCTCCTACGAGCAGTACTTC CAWHRGRGSSYEQYF
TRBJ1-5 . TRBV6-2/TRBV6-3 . TGTGCCAGCTGTTTTCAGGCGAATCAGCCCCAGCATTTT CASCFQANQPQHF